Below, 29 T cell receptor beta chains from the same sample are listed, as sequenced in a study of shared clonotypes between healthy human individuals. The data were produced by immunoSEQ multiplex PCR, yet TCRdb's version contains in-frame clones alone and is incomplete. Among some 2,000,000 clones listed, roughly 95% were seen once. Only CD45RO-negative cells positively selected for CCR7 counted as naive CD8 cells, so terminally differentiated effector memory CD45RA+ cells were excluded. The sample comprised naive CD8+ T cells sorted from blood. These receptors were collected from a man aged 18 to 35 in good health.

V is TRBV10-2 and J is TRBJ2-3; D remains unclear. CDR1 is WSHSY, CDR2 SAAADI, per germline. The CDR3 totals 11 residues. V was shortened by 6 bases and J by 5 bases, with 6 bases between the two germline ends. CDR3 loop: CASRDIDTQYF. The DNA of the CDR3 is TGCGCCAGCAGAGATATAGATACGCAGTATTTT.

Regarding this clone: Within the sample, other DNA sequences also encode this same CDR3. This chain uses TRBV25-1 with TRBJ2-7; D perhaps matches TRBD2 (5 bases). Germline CDR1 MGHDK, CDR2 SYGVNS. This CDR3 has 13 amino acids. Between the trimmed V and J ends, which lost 4 bases and 1 base, there was a span of 8 bases. CDR3 region: CASSVGVSYEQYF. CDR3 DNA sequence: TGTGCCAGCAGTGTCGGGGTTTCCTACGAGCAGTACTTC.

A note on this clone: Other DNA sequences within the sample encode an identical CDR3. This sequence joins TRBV19 and TRBJ2-7; no firm D call. This CDR3 is 13 amino acids long. The germline V and J ends were trimmed by 3 bases and 2 bases, with 8 bases remaining between them. Germline assignment: CDR1 LNHDA and CDR2 SQIVND (reference sequence). The CDR3 is CASSIDRAYEQYF. DNA of the CDR3: TGTGCCAGTAGTATCGACCGAGCCTACGAGCAGTACTTC.

The chain is built from TRBV7-9 and TRBJ1-2; D might be TRBD1 (5 bases). This CDR3 has 14 residues. V dropped 5 bases and J dropped 3 bases, with 13 bases sitting between them. Germline values: CDR1 SEHNR, CDR2 FQNEAQ (reference sequence). The CDR3 sequence is CASSPHWGDYGYTF. In DNA form, the CDR3 reads TGTGCCAGCAGCCCCCATTGGGGGGACTATGGCTACACCTTC.

In DNA form, the CDR3 reads TGTGCCACCCGGGCCTATGGCTACACCTTC. Translating it yields CATRAYGYTF. The gene calls are TRBV19 and TRBJ1-2; no firm D call. There are 10 residues in the CDR3. The V gene lost 10 bases and the J gene lost 4 bases, with 7 bases spanning the gap. Germline V gene data show CDR1 as LNHDA and CDR2 as SQIVND (reference sequence).

This clone was seen once. The J gene is TRBJ2-7, the V gene TRBV11-2; no firm D call. CDR1 and CDR2 (germline): SGHAT, FQNNGV. This CDR3 is built from 13 residues. V was trimmed by 1 base and J by 3 bases, leaving 7 bases between them. The CDR3 DNA reads as TGTGCCAGCAGCTTAGGGCGCAACTACGAGCAGTACTTC. As protein: CASSLGRNYEQYF. Full variable domain (missing parts from reference TRBV11-2 and TRBJ2-7): EAGVAQSPRYKIIEKRQSVAFWCNPISGHATLYWYQQILGQGPKLLIQFQNNGVVDDSQLPKDRFSAERLKGVDSTLKIQPAKLEDSAVYLCASSLGRNYEQYFGPGTRLTVT.

The chain couples TRBV4-3 to TRBJ1-1; possible D gene TRBD1, 5 bases. Trimming removed 1 base from V and 6 bases from J, with 18 bases in between. The CDR3 sequence is 16 residues long. CDR1 LGHNA and CDR2 YSLEER come from the germline V gene. The CDR3 loop is CASSQGFDRVGAEAFF. The CDR3 DNA is TGCGCCAGCAGCCAAGGATTCGATAGGGTGGGGGCTGAAGCTTTCTTT.

The gene calls are TRBV13 and TRBJ2-5; 13 nucleotides align to TRBD2. The germline V gene has CDR1 PRHDT and CDR2 FYEKMQ (reference sequence). V shed 4 bases, J shed 1 base, and the junction held 3 bases outside the gene matches. This CDR3 contains 16 residues. CDR3 sequence: CASSWGLAGSQETQYF. As DNA, the CDR3 is TGTGCCAGCAGCTGGGGACTAGCGGGATCCCAAGAGACCCAGTACTTC. The full variable domain, in which reference TRBV13 and TRBJ2-5 provide the parts outside the CDR3, is AAGVIQSPRHLIKEKRETATLKCYPIPRHDTVYWYQQGPGQDPQFLISFYEKMQSDKGSIPDRFSAQQFSDYHSELNMSSLELGDSALYFCASSWGLAGSQETQYFGPGTRLLVL.

This clone appeared a few times. The chain carries TRBV4-2 and TRBJ1-3; TRBD1 is a possible D gene (5 bases). Germline-derived CDR1 and CDR2 are LGHNA and YNFKEQ. V dropped 0 bases and J dropped 1 base, with 10 bases sitting between them. This CDR3 contains 16 residues. CDR3 DNA: TGTGCCAGCAGCCAAGAGGGACCGCTGTCTGGAAACACCATATATTTT. This gives the protein CASSQEGPLSGNTIYF.

The rearrangement links TRBV11-2 to TRBJ2-1; TRBD2 aligns across 10 bases. This CDR3 comprises 14 residues. V gave up 7 bases and J gave up 3 bases; unmatched junction bases: 3. Germline V gene lookup returns CDR1 SGHAT and CDR2 FQNNGV. The CDR3 nucleotides read TGTGCCAGCACAGCGGGGGGGCACTACAATGAGCAGTTCTTC. Its protein product is CASTAGGHYNEQFF.

The count of this clone is one. The chain joins TRBV27 to TRBJ2-1; D remains unclear. V was clipped by 3 bases and J by 4 bases, with 13 bases between them. This CDR3 has 15 amino acids. CDR1 and CDR2 (germline): MNHEY, SMNVEV (reference sequence). CDR3 DNA sequence: TGTGCCAGCAGTTTTGCGCCAAGAAGTTACAATGAGCAGTTCTTC. Encoded protein: CASSFAPRSYNEQFF.

The rearrangement uses TRBV7-9 and TRBJ2-3; perhaps TRBD1 as D (6 bases). V was shortened by 0 bases and J by 4 bases, with 11 bases between the two germline ends. The CDR3 is 15 amino acids. Germline lookup yields CDR1 SEHNR and CDR2 FQNEAQ (reference sequence). The CDR3 sequence is CASSLAQTGADTQYF. As DNA, the CDR3 is TGTGCCAGCAGCTTAGCTCAGACAGGTGCAGATACGCAGTATTTT.

The chain recombines TRBV4-2 with TRBJ1-2; 12 positions match TRBD1. The CDR3 consists of 16 residues. The germline CDR1 and CDR2 sequences are LGHNA and YNFKEQ. V was clipped by 4 bases and J by 8 bases; unmatched bases: 11. The CDR3 DNA is TGTGCCAGCAGCCCCTCCGGGACAGGGGGCTTGGGAGGCTACACCTTC. This sequence encodes CASSPSGTGGLGGYTF.

The chain uses TRBV19 and TRBJ2-7; possible D gene TRBD2, 5 bases. CDR3 size: 14 residues. Germline V gene sequence: CDR1 LNHDA, CDR2 SQIVND (reference sequence). V was cut by 4 bases and J by 3 bases, with 13 bases left in between. CDR3 sequence (DNA): TGTGCCAGTAGTACTAGCTTCTTGGTCTACGAGCAGTACTTC. Protein: CASSTSFLVYEQYF.

The J gene is TRBJ1-5, the V gene TRBV9, with TRBD1 matching 8 bases. After removal of 3 bases from V and 6 bases from J, the junction contained 5 bases not matched to a gene. Germline assignment: CDR1 SGDLS and CDR2 YYNGEE. This CDR3 spans 14 amino acids. CDR3 residues: CASSANRGFQPQHF. The CDR3, as DNA: TGTGCCAGCAGCGCTAACAGGGGGTTTCAGCCCCAGCATTTT.

V is TRBV9 and J is TRBJ2-7; a possible D gene is TRBD2 (5 bases). Germline CDR1 reads SGDLS; CDR2 reads YYNGEE. With 0 bases removed from V and 3 bases from J, the gap between germline ends came to 16 bases. The CDR3 sequence is 16 residues long. This chain's CDR3 is CASSVGSEGDYYEQYF. DNA of the CDR3: TGTGCCAGCAGCGTAGGGTCTGAGGGAGATTACTACGAGCAGTACTTC.

The V gene is TRBV7-9, the J gene TRBJ2-2; 9 bases map to TRBD2. Trimming cost V 10 bases and J 7 bases; bases outside gene matches: 10. This CDR3 is 14 amino acids long. Germline loops: CDR1 SEHNR, CDR2 FQNEAQ (reference sequence). The CDR3 nucleotides read TGTGCCACCGGGATAGCGGGAGTTCACGGGGAGCTGTTTTTT. It encodes CATGIAGVHGELFF.

The DNA for the CDR3 is TGTGCCAGCAGCTTAAGTGGGCAGGCCTCCTCCTACGAGCAGTACTTC. It yields the protein CASSLSGQASSYEQYF. V and J are TRBV7-2 and TRBJ2-7; D gene ambiguous. Trimming removed 2 bases at V and 0 bases at J, with 14 bases between. The CDR3 is made up of 16 amino acids. Germline CDR1 and CDR2: SGHTA and FQGNSA.

This chain joins TRBV28 and TRBJ2-5; 10 bases map to TRBD1. Trimming cost V 7 bases and J 4 bases; bases outside gene matches: 9. The CDR3 is 15 amino acids. Per germline, CDR1 MDHEN and CDR2 SYDVKM. In nucleotides, the CDR3 is TGTGCCAGCACTACTGGCCGACAGGGGGCAGAGACCCAGTACTTC. Translating it yields CASTTGRQGAETQYF.

This chain uses TRBV6-1 with TRBJ2-3; TRBD2 might be the D (6 bases). The V gene lost 0 bases and the J gene lost 8 bases, with 9 bases spanning the gap. The CDR3 length is 13 residues. Germline V gives CDR1 MNHNS, CDR2 SASEGT. The CDR3 nucleotides read TGTGCCAGCAGTGAAGCGTACGGGGGTACGCAGTATTTT. Protein: CASSEAYGGTQYF.

V usage is TRBV9 and J usage is TRBJ2-1; tentative D call: TRBD1 (5 bases). Germline-derived CDR1 and CDR2 are SGDLS and YYNGEE. This CDR3 comprises 15 residues. Trimming removed 5 bases from V and 0 bases from J, with 12 bases in between. The CDR3 spells CASSADSRSYNEQFF. The CDR3 nucleotides read TGTGCCAGCAGTGCCGACAGCCGCTCCTACAATGAGCAGTTCTTC.

Only a few counts were recorded for this clone. V and J are TRBV4-2 and TRBJ1-5, with D uncertain. The CDR3 runs to 20 residues. In germline, CDR1 is LGHNA, CDR2 YNFKEQ. V gave up 0 bases and J gave up 0 bases, with 21 bases separating them. The CDR3 DNA follows: TGTGCCAGCAGCCAAGATCCAAAAGGTTCCGAAGCGCATAGCAATCAGCCCCAGCATTTT. Residues: CASSQDPKGSEAHSNQPQHF.

V usage is TRBV10-1 and J usage is TRBJ2-2, with D unresolved. The germline CDR1 and CDR2 sequences are WNHNN and SYGVQD (reference sequence). The CDR3 spans 14 residues. Trimming left V 6 bases short and J 0 bases short, with 8 bases between. CDR3 in amino acids: CASRAHPNTGELFF. The CDR3 region has the DNA TGCGCCAGCAGAGCTCATCCGAACACCGGGGAGCTGTTTTTT.

This rearrangement joins TRBV6-1 to TRBJ1-5, with 8 positions matching TRBD1. In germline, CDR1 is MNHNS, CDR2 SASEGT. Losses at the gene ends were 2 bases for V and 14 bases for J; bases not matched to a gene: 5. There are 12 residues in the CDR3. The DNA of the CDR3 is TGTGCCAGCAGTGAAAGAGAGACAGGGGAGCATTTT. This codes for CASSERETGEHF.

The chain combines TRBV5-5 with TRBJ1-5; D call uncertain. Germline V CDR1 and CDR2: SGHKS, YYEKEE (reference sequence). V was pared by 5 bases and J by 0 bases, with 9 bases between. There are 14 residues in the CDR3. The CDR3 loop reads CASSPGGSNQPQHF. The CDR3 region has the DNA TGTGCCAGCAGTCCAGGAGGTAGCAATCAGCCCCAGCATTTT.

This rearrangement joins TRBV5-4 to TRBJ2-7, with D unclear. Germline V gene lookup returns CDR1 SGHNT and CDR2 YYREEE (reference sequence). V shed 0 bases and J shed 3 bases, with 10 bases lying between them. The CDR3 has 14 residues. CDR3 region: CASSLAESGYEQYF. The CDR3 DNA is TGTGCCAGCAGCTTGGCCGAGTCAGGCTACGAGCAGTACTTC.

The gene calls are TRBV11-2 and TRBJ2-7, with a weak D call TRBD1 (5 bases). The CDR3 extends over 15 amino acids. Germline lookup yields CDR1 SGHAT and CDR2 FQNNGV. Trimming removed 2 bases at V and 2 bases at J, with 13 bases between. CDR3 sequence: CASSLLYQGTYEQYF. CDR3 coding DNA: TGTGCCAGCAGCTTACTTTACCAGGGCACCTACGAGCAGTACTTC.

This chain links TRBV6-6 with TRBJ2-7; D may match TRBD1 or TRBD2 (5 bases each). V was clipped by 6 bases and J by 5 bases, with 17 bases between them. CDR3 length: 14 amino acids. Germline V CDR1 and CDR2: MNHNY, SVGAGI (reference sequence). The CDR3 DNA sequence: TGTGCCAGCAGCCCCATCTACGGGGCCCACGAGCAGTACTTC. Translating gives CASSPIYGAHEQYF.

The rearrangement uses TRBV9 and TRBJ2-7; 10 bases are a match to TRBD2. The CDR3 loop spans 15 amino acids. The J segment lost 4 bases and the V segment lost 0 bases, leaving 4 bases of the junction unmatched. The germline V gene encodes CDR1 SGDLS and CDR2 YYNGEE. CDR3 amino acids: CASSVEGLASYEQYF. In DNA form, the CDR3 reads TGTGCCAGCAGCGTAGAGGGACTAGCGAGTTACGAGCAGTACTTC. Variable domain in full (rest from reference TRBV9 and TRBJ2-7): DSGVTQTPKHLITATGQRVTLRCSPRSGDLSVYWYQQSLDQGLQFLIQYYNGEERAKGNILERFSAQQFPDLHSELNLSSLELGDSALYFCASSVEGLASYEQYFGPGTRLTVT.